This record looks at one T cell receptor beta chain sequence and its context. The data are from a study of blood T cell repertoires in COVID-19. Per the germline V gene, CDR1 is LNHNV and CDR2 is YYDKDF (reference sequence). The V end lost 0 bases, the J end lost 0 bases, and 12 bases lay between the germline ends. CDR3 size: 17 residues. This table comes from immunoSEQ multiplex PCR, and its TCRdb copy is limited to in-frame clones, with some not included. The sample consists of some 98,000 clones, approximately 80% of them appearing once. The TCR sequence derives from a human donor in a cohort sampled during active COVID-19. The sample was peripheral blood. The chain combines TRBV15 with TRBJ1-3; D remains ambiguous. CDR3 DNA sequence: TGTGCCACCAGCAGAGATCAGGACTTTTACTCTGGAAACACCATATATTTT. Translating gives CATSRDQDFYSGNTIYF.